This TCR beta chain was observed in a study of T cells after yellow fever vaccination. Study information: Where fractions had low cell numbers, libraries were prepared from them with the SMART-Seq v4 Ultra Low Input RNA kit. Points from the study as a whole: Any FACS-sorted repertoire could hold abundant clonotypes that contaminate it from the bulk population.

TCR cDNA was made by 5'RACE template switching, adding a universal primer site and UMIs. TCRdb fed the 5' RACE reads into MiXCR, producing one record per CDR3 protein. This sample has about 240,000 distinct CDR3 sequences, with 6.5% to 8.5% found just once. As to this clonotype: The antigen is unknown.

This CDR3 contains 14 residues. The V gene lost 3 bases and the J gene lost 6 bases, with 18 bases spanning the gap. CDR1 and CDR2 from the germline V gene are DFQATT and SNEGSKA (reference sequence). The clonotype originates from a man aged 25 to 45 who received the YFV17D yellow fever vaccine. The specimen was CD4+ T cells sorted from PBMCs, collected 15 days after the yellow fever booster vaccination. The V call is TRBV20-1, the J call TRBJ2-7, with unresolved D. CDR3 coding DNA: TGCAGTGCTAGGAGTGGTGGCGGAGCAAGCGAGCAGTACTTC. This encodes CSARSGGGASEQYF.